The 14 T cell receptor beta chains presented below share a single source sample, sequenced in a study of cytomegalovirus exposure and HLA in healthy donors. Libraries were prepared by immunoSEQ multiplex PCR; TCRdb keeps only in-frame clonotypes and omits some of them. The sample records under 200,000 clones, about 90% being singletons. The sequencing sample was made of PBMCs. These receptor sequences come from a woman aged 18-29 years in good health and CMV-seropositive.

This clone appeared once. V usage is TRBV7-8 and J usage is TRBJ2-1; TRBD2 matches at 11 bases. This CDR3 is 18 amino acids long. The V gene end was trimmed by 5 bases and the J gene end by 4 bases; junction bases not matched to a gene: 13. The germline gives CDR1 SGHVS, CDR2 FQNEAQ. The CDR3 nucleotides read TGTGCCAGCAGCAGGGGACTAGCGGCCCGAAGACTTTACAATGAGCAGTTCTTC. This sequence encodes CASSRGLAARRLYNEQFF.

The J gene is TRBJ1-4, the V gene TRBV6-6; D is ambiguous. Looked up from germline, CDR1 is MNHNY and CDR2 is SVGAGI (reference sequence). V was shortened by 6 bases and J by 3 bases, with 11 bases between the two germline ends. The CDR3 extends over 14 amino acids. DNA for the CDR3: TGTGCCAGCAGCCCAGAAGGAGCTAATGAAAAACTGTTTTTT. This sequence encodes CASSPEGANEKLFF.

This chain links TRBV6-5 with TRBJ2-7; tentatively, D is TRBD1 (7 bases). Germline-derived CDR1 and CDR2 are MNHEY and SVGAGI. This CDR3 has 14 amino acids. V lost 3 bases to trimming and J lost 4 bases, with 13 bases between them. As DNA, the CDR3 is TGTGCCAGCAGTTATCACTCAGGGGGGTACGAGCAGTACTTC. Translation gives CASSYHSGGYEQYF.

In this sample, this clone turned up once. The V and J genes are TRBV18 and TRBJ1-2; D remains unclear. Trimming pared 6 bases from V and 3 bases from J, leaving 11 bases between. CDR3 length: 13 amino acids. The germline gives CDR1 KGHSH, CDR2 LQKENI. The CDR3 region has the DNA TGTGCCAGCTCGGGCGGGTTGGACTATGGCTACACCTTC. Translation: CASSGGLDYGYTF.

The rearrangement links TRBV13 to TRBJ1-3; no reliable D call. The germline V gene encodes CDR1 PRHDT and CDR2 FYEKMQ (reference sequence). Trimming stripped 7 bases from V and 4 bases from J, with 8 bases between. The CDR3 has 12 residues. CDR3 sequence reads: CASTIPGNTIYF. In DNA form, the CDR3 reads TGTGCCAGCACTATACCGGGAAACACCATATATTTT. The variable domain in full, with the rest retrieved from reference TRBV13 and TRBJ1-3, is AAGVIQSPRHLIKEKRETATLKCYPIPRHDTVYWYQQGPGQDPQFLISFYEKMQSDKGSIPDRFSAQQFSDYHSELNMSSLELGDSALYFCASTIPGNTIYFGEGSWLTVV.

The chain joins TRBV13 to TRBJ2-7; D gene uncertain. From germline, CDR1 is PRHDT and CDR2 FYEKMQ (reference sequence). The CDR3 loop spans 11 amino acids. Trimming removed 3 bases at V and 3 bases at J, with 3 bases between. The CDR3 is CASSFLYEQYF. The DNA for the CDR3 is TGTGCCAGCAGCTTTCTCTACGAGCAGTACTTC.

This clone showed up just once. CDR3 DNA: TGTGCCAGCATCGGCGGACAGAGCCCCTATGGCTACACCTTC. Its translation is CASIGGQSPYGYTF. This rearrangement joins TRBV6-1 to TRBJ1-2; a possible D gene is TRBD1 (6 bases). The CDR3 is 14 amino acids. From germline, CDR1 is MNHNS and CDR2 SASEGT. V lost 7 bases to trimming and J lost 4 bases, with 16 bases between them.

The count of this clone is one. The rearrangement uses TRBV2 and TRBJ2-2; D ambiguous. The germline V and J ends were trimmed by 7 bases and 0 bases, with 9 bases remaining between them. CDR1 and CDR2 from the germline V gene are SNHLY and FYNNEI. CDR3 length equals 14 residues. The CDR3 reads CASKEYANTGELFF. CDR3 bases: TGTGCCAGCAAGGAGTATGCGAACACCGGGGAGCTGTTTTTT.

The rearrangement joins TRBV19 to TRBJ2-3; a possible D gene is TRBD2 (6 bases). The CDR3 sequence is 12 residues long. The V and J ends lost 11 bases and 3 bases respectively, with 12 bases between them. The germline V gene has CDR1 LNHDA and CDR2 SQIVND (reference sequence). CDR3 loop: CAASRGTDTQYF. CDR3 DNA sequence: TGTGCCGCAAGCCGGGGGACAGATACGCAGTATTTT.

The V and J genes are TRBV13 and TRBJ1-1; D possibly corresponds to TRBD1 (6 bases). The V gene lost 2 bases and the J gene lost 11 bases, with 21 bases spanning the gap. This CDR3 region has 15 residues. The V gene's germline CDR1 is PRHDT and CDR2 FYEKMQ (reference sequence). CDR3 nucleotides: TGTGCCAGCAGCTTACGACGATCGGGGGGCAACAGGGCTTTCTTT. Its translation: CASSLRRSGGNRAFF.

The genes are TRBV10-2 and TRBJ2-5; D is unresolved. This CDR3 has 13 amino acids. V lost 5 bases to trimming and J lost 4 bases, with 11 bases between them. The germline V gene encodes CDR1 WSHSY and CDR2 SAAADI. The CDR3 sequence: CASSLEVGETQYF. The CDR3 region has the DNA TGCGCCAGCAGTCTTGAGGTCGGAGAGACCCAGTACTTC.

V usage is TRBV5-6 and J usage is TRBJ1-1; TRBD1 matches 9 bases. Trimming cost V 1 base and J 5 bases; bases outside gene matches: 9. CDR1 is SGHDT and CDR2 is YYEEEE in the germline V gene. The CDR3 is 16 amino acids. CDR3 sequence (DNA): TGTGCCAGCAGCTTGTCGGGACAGGGACTATTGACTGAAGCTTTCTTT. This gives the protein CASSLSGQGLLTEAFF.

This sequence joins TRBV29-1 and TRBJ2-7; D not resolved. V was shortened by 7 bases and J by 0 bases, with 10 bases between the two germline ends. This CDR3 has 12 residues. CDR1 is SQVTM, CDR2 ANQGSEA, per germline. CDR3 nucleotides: TGCAGCGCTCAGACACCCTCCTACGAGCAGTACTTC. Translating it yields CSAQTPSYEQYF.

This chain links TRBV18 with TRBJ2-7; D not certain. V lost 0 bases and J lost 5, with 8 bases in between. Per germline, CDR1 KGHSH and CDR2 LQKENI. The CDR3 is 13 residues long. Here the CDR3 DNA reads TGTGCCAGCTCACCACCTAGATCCCACGAGCAGTACTTC. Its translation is CASSPPRSHEQYF.